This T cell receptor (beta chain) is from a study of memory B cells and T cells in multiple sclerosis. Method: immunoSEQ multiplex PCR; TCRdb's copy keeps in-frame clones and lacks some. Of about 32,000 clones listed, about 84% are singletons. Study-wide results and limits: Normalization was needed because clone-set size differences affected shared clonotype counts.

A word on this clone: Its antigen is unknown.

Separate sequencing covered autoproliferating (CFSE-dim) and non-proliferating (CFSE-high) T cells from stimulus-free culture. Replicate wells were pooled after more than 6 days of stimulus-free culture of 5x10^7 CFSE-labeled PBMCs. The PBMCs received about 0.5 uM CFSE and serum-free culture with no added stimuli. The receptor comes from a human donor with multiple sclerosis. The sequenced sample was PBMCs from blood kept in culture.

For the CDR3, the DNA is TGTGCCAGCAGTTGGGACAGGCTGAACGACGAGCAGTACTTC. Its protein is CASSWDRLNDEQYF. V is TRBV2 and J is TRBJ2-7; 8 bases align to TRBD1. The CDR3 consists of 14 residues. V lost 5 bases to trimming and J lost 5 bases; unmatched junction nucleotides: 8. Germline values: CDR1 SNHLY, CDR2 FYNNEI.